This paragraph reports one TCR beta chain. TCRdb keeps only in-frame clones here, not all; method: immunoSEQ multiplex PCR. This table holds 45,000 to 60,000 clones, around 86% found once. These data are taken from a study of PD-L1 blockade in urothelial cancer. Study context: Typically, measured as a median, blood samples had 110,000 to 150,000 T cells.

The V and J ends lost 4 bases and 6 bases, in that order; junction bases with no gene match: 9. There are 15 residues in the CDR3. The germline V gene has CDR1 SNHLY and CDR2 FYNNEI. The time point denotes: pretreatment peripheral blood. This TCR was recovered from a man between 45 and 60 years old with urothelial cancer. The material sequenced was PBMCs, taken around atezolizumab (anti-PD-L1) treatment. The rearrangement uses TRBV2 and TRBJ1-5; 7 bases map to TRBD1. The chain's CDR3 is CASSAQGGGFQPQHF. The DNA for the CDR3 is TGTGCCAGCAGTGCGCAGGGGGGAGGATTTCAGCCCCAGCATTTT.